The 20 T cell receptor beta chains below come from one sample, sequenced in a study of blood T cell repertoires in COVID-19. The table came from immunoSEQ multiplex PCR; TCRdb's copy has only in-frame clones and leaves some out. The sample carries 100,000 to 150,000 clones, about 86% recorded once. The material sequenced was peripheral blood. The receptors were gathered from a woman aged 45-60 years with acute or convalescent COVID-19.

The chain is built from TRBV4-2 and TRBJ1-5; tentatively, D is TRBD1 (5 bases). The CDR3 runs 13 residues. Germline loops: CDR1 LGHNA, CDR2 YNFKEQ. Trimming removed 0 bases from V and 6 bases from J, with 6 bases in between. In DNA, the CDR3 is TGTGCCAGCAGCCAAGACAGGGTTCAGCCCCAGCATTTT. Translation gives CASSQDRVQPQHF.

The chain combines TRBV2 with TRBJ1-2, with a possible D match to TRBD1 (6 bases). Germline V CDR1 and CDR2: SNHLY, FYNNEI. The CDR3 length is 12 residues. V was clipped by 5 bases and J by 6 bases, with 10 bases between them. The CDR3 sequence: CASSKDSNGYTF. The DNA of the CDR3 is TGTGCCAGCAGTAAGGACAGCAATGGCTACACCTTC.

The V and J genes are TRBV3-1 (or the pseudogene TRBV3-2) and TRBJ1-1; the D gene is possibly TRBD1 (5 bases). V was cut by 3 bases and J by 0 bases, with 14 bases left in between. Germline CDR1 reads LGHDT; CDR2 reads YNNKEL (reference sequence). CDR3 length: 16 residues. The CDR3 sequence is CASSHSGSGLNTEAFF. The CDR3 nucleotides are TGTGCCAGCAGCCATTCAGGATCAGGGCTGAACACTGAAGCTTTCTTT.

V gene TRBV7-9 combines with J gene TRBJ2-3; 8 nucleotides align to TRBD2. CDR1 is SEHNR and CDR2 is FQNEAQ in the germline V gene (reference sequence). V dropped 7 bases and J dropped 5; count of bases not matched to a gene: 14. CDR3 length: 16 amino acids. DNA of the CDR3: TGTGCCAGCATCCTAGGGGTCAGCGGGGGTGAAGATACGCAGTATTTT. Encoded protein: CASILGVSGGEDTQYF.

The genes are TRBV4-1 and TRBJ2-1; D might be TRBD1 (5 bases). Trimming pared 0 bases from V and 10 bases from J, leaving 19 bases between. The V gene's germline CDR1 is MGHRA and CDR2 YSYEKL. This CDR3 comprises 16 residues. Here the CDR3 DNA reads TGCGCCAGCAGCCAAGAAGCGACAGCCCTCTTTGGGGAGCAGTTCTTC. Its protein product is CASSQEATALFGEQFF.

The rearrangement links TRBV29-1 to TRBJ1-1; unclear D gene. The CDR3 spans 13 residues. CDR1 is SQVTM, CDR2 ANQGSEA, per germline. Trimming cost V 3 bases and J 1 base, with 9 bases left between them. This CDR3 is CSVEGSGNTEAFF. The CDR3 coding sequence is TGCAGCGTTGAGGGCTCCGGGAACACTGAAGCTTTCTTT.

The chain recombines TRBV5-8 with TRBJ1-1; 7 bases fit TRBD1. The V gene end was trimmed by 7 bases and the J gene end by 0 bases; junction bases not matched to a gene: 9. The CDR3 consists of 15 residues. Germline V gene data show CDR1 as SGHTS and CDR2 as YDEGEE. DNA for the CDR3: TGTGCCAGCTTGCGGGACAGAAGCCTGAACACTGAAGCTTTCTTT. Translated: CASLRDRSLNTEAFF.

This clone was counted once. V is TRBV28 and J is TRBJ1-4; D possibly corresponds to TRBD1 (6 bases). The V end was cut by 6 bases, the J end by 7 bases, with 18 bases between. The germline CDR1 and CDR2 sequences are MDHEN and SYDVKM. The CDR3 is 15 amino acids. The CDR3 loop reads CASRRTAGPSEKLFF. The CDR3 DNA is TGTGCCAGCAGAAGGACAGCCGGGCCCAGTGAAAAACTGTTTTTT.

The chain joins TRBV28 to TRBJ2-7; a weak D match, TRBD1 (5 bases). The CDR3 is made up of 12 amino acids. From germline, CDR1 is MDHEN and CDR2 SYDVKM. V shed 9 bases and J shed 2 bases, with 11 bases lying between them. CDR3 nucleotide sequence: TGTGCCAGAAGGGGTTCCGCCTACGAGCAGTACTTC. It encodes CARRGSAYEQYF.

This rearrangement joins TRBV3-1 (or the pseudogene TRBV3-2) to TRBJ1-2; the D is unclear. Trimming shortened V by 0 bases and J by 4 bases, and 12 bases separated the two germline ends. The length of the CDR3 is 15 residues. Germline V gene lookup returns CDR1 LGHDT and CDR2 YNNKEL (reference sequence). The CDR3 sequence: CASSQEGGFGYGYTF. The CDR3, as DNA: TGTGCCAGCAGCCAAGAAGGAGGGTTTGGCTATGGCTACACCTTC.

The count of this clone is one. This rearrangement joins TRBV5-4 to TRBJ2-5; TRBD2 is a possible D gene (6 bases). The CDR3 is made up of 15 amino acids. CDR1 and CDR2 from the germline V gene are SGHNT and YYREEE (reference sequence). V lost 4 bases to trimming and J lost 2 bases, with 15 bases between them. The CDR3 protein is CASSARDGGQETQYF. CDR3 DNA: TGTGCCAGCAGCGCGCGTGATGGGGGGCAAGAGACCCAGTACTTC.

The sample holds a few counts of this clone. The chain employs TRBV14 and TRBJ1-1; a weak D match, TRBD1 (6 bases). Germline CDR1 and CDR2: SGHDN and FVKESK. The CDR3 has 15 residues. Trimming took 2 bases from V and 5 from J, leaving 15 bases between them. The CDR3 reads CASSQTWTVGTEAFF. CDR3 nucleotide sequence: TGTGCCAGCAGCCAAACATGGACAGTCGGTACTGAAGCTTTCTTT.

The rearrangement joins TRBV6-1 to TRBJ2-1, with D possibly being TRBD1 (6 bases). This CDR3 contains 15 residues. From germline, CDR1 is MNHNS and CDR2 SASEGT. Trimming left V 2 bases short and J 7 bases short, with 15 bases between. CDR3 sequence (DNA): TGTGCCAGCAGTGAACAGGCGGCAGGGGTAAATGAGCAGTTCTTC. This codes for CASSEQAAGVNEQFF.

The chain employs TRBV4-1 and TRBJ2-5; D is unresolved. Trimming stripped 1 base from V and 2 bases from J, with 11 bases between. Germline V gene data show CDR1 as MGHRA and CDR2 as YSYEKL. The length of the CDR3 is 15 residues. Here the CDR3 reads CASSQVAGVQETQYF. As DNA, the CDR3 is TGCGCCAGCAGCCAAGTAGCCGGAGTTCAAGAGACCCAGTACTTC.

The CDR3 here is CASSPGVGVGQPQHF. The CDR3 DNA reads as TGTGCCAGCAGCCCGGGGGTCGGGGTGGGGCAGCCCCAGCATTTT. The chain uses TRBV9 and TRBJ1-5; tentative D call: TRBD1 (5 bases). V lost 4 bases and J 7 bases, leaving 18 bases between the germline ends. CDR3 length equals 15 residues. Germline V gene lookup returns CDR1 SGDLS and CDR2 YYNGEE.

The rearrangement joins TRBV2 to TRBJ1-6, with 7 bases that match TRBD1. V shed 6 bases and J 7 bases; nucleotides not matched to a gene: 6. This CDR3 contains 14 residues. Germline CDR1 SNHLY, CDR2 FYNNEI. The CDR3 sequence: CASRGDSGNSPLHF. The DNA for the CDR3 is TGTGCCAGCAGGGGGGACAGCGGGAATTCACCCCTCCACTTT.

The chain employs TRBV5-1 and TRBJ2-7; maybe TRBD1 (5 bases). V shed 3 bases and J shed 3 bases, with 10 bases lying between them. CDR3 length equals 13 residues. Germline CDR1 reads SGHRS; CDR2 reads YFSETQ. The chain's CDR3 is CASSYRSGYEQYF. The CDR3 coding sequence is TGCGCCAGCAGCTACAGGTCGGGCTACGAGCAGTACTTC.

The chain is built from TRBV3-1 (or the pseudogene TRBV3-2) and TRBJ1-2, with TRBD1 identical over 7 bases. The CDR3 is 14 residues long. J gave up 6 bases and V 3 bases, and 7 bases lay outside the gene matches. Germline V gene sequence: CDR1 LGHDT, CDR2 YNNKEL (reference sequence). The CDR3 loop reads CASSHLSDRHGYTF. The CDR3 nucleotides are TGTGCCAGCAGCCACCTTTCGGACAGGCATGGCTACACCTTC.

The chain couples TRBV30 to TRBJ1-2; 7 nucleotides align to TRBD1. The germline gives CDR1 GTSNPN, CDR2 SVGIG (reference sequence). The CDR3 runs 16 residues. The J segment lost 6 bases and the V segment lost 3 bases, leaving 16 bases of the junction unmatched. CDR3 bases: TGTGCCTGGAGGCCCGTCCAGGGGGGTCGGCCGCATGGCTACACCTTC. Amino acid sequence: CAWRPVQGGRPHGYTF.

The rearrangement uses TRBV7-2 and TRBJ2-1, with D unresolved. The CDR3 is made up of 15 amino acids. Trimming took off 1 base at V and 2 bases at J, with 9 bases between the two ends. Per the germline V gene, CDR1 is SGHTA and CDR2 is FQGNSA. The CDR3 region is CASSLGPLAYNEQFF. The CDR3 coding sequence is TGTGCCAGCAGCTTAGGCCCCCTAGCCTACAATGAGCAGTTCTTC.